The sequence of this T cell receptor beta chain was determined in a study of shared clonotypes between healthy human individuals. Free of recent acute infections or vaccinations, the donors were healthy HIV-negative adults. The method was immunoSEQ multiplex PCR; TCRdb's version includes in-frame clones alone and lacks a portion of them. This sample has 1 million to 1.2 million clones, with 77% found just once. A word on this clone: Its specificity is not known.

Findings and limits, study-wide: Although depth was large, rarefaction showed that sequencing of the sorted subsets was incomplete. Shared clonotypes: 4.5% to 6.5% naive CD4, around 3.5% naive CD8, over 2% memory CD4, 0.4% to 0.5% memory CD8.

The sequence was obtained from a man in his late teens or twenties in good health. Some clones in this sample may be carry-over from other donors' samples. Sequenced material: memory CD4+ T cells from PBMCs. Subset in this sample: CD45RA-negative fraction.

This CDR3 reads CASSSLGQGDTEAFF. The DNA of the CDR3 is TGTGCCAGCAGTTCCTTGGGACAGGGGGACACTGAAGCTTTCTTT. This chain uses TRBV27 with TRBJ1-1, with TRBD1 matching over 11 bases. Trimming cost V 4 bases and J 3 bases; bases outside gene matches: 4. From germline, CDR1 is MNHEY and CDR2 SMNVEV (reference sequence). This CDR3 is 15 amino acids long.